This T cell receptor (beta chain) was documented in a study of spatial heterogeneity in lung cancer. For the study at large: Sequences of the beta chain were consistently detected in greater numbers than alpha-chain sequences. Study findings and constraints: Resection blood, more than follow-up blood, showed ubiquitous expanded tumor TCRs.

CDR3 length: 18 residues. The J segment lost 0 bases and the V segment lost 1 base, leaving 6 bases of the junction unmatched. Germline assignment: CDR1 SGHTA and CDR2 FQGTGA. TCR cDNA molecules each had a unique molecular identifier. TCRdb re-derived calls from the 5' RACE reads in MiXCR, one entry per CDR3 protein. The sample includes under 45,000 distinct CDR3 sequences, just over 7.5% of them seen just once. Documented time point: blood at routine non-recurrence follow-up after resection. Whole RNA, which was extracted from tumor, nontumor lung tissue or frozen PBMC, was sequenced without any cell sorting. This clonotype occurred many times. Its antigen is unidentified.

The material sequenced was PBMCs, taken at follow-up. The receptor was derived from a male donor with early-stage non-small cell lung cancer. This chain uses TRBV7-3 with TRBJ2-3; 11 positions agree with TRBD1. The CDR3 DNA reads TGTGCCAGCAGCTTAAGAGGGACAGGGGGATTTAGCACAGATACGCAGTATTTT. It translates to CASSLRGTGGFSTDTQYF.